The clone carrying this TCR beta chain was detected many times. Antigen: not known. The CDR3 runs to 14 residues. Looked up from germline, CDR1 is SGHNT and CDR2 is YENEEA. The J segment lost 3 bases and the V segment lost 5 bases, leaving 4 bases of the junction unmatched. Any patient presenting with uncontrolled infection, other autoimmune disease, pregnancy or lactation was left out. Researchers amplified the TCR beta CDR3 regions from RNA transcripts. First-round RT-PCR of the TCR CDR3 relied on the HTBI primer set. TCRdb re-analysed the multiplex PCR reads in MiXCR, keeping a single row per CDR3 protein. The sample carries some 340,000 distinct CDR3 sequences, around 15% recorded once. The data were taken from a study of T cells in Graves' hyperthyroidism and ophthalmopathy. Study results and limitations: Ophthalmopathy was separated from stable hyperthyroidism by a 13 V-J model. Among clonotypes expanded in thyroid above 0.001, most were also found in blood.

The chain recombines TRBV11-3 with TRBJ2-7, with 10 nucleotides matching TRBD1. Input material: blood. This clonotype originated in a middle-aged woman with Graves' ophthalmopathy. The CDR3 region is CASSVGTGDYEQYF. The CDR3 nucleotides are TGTGCCAGCAGCGTCGGGACAGGGGACTACGAGCAGTACTTC.